A single sample is the source of the 19 T cell receptor beta chains below, sequenced in a study of T-cell reconstitution after alpha-beta-depleted transplantation in children. For TCRbeta, the library was prepared with unique molecular identifiers. TCRdb re-called the PCR reads with MiXCR, one entry per CDR3 protein. The sample consists of about 980,000 distinct CDR3 sequences, roughly 31% of them appearing once. The sequences come from PBMCs, mostly from graft donor cells, collected 360 days after TCRalphabeta/CD19-depleted stem cell transplant. These TCRs come from a boy in the first two years of life who had a stem cell transplant for SCID, so the T cells may come from the graft donor.

The V and J genes are TRBV4-1 and TRBJ1-4, with D unclear. This CDR3 comprises 18 residues. Trimming took off 1 base at V and 0 bases at J, with 15 bases between the two ends. Germline V gene data show CDR1 as MGHRA and CDR2 as YSYEKL. The CDR3 region has the DNA TGCGCCAGCAGCCAAGGACCTCCTTACGGTGCAACTAATGAAAAACTGTTTTTT. Its protein is CASSQGPPYGATNEKLFF.

This chain joins TRBV5-5 and TRBJ2-1; 9 bases are shared with TRBD1. The CDR3 sequence is 15 residues long. The V gene end was trimmed by 4 bases and the J gene end by 2 bases; junction bases not matched to a gene: 4. The germline V gene encodes CDR1 SGHKS and CDR2 YYEKEE (reference sequence). CDR3 nucleotide sequence: TGTGCCAGCAGCGAACGGGACAGGGCCTACAATGAGCAGTTCTTC. The encoded protein is CASSERDRAYNEQFF. The variable domain in full, with the rest retrieved from reference TRBV5-5 and TRBJ2-1, is DAGVTQSPTHLIKTRGQQVTLRCSPISGHKSVSWYQQVLGQGPQFIFQYYEKEERGRGNFPDRFSARQFPNYSSELNVNALLLGDSALYLCASSERDRAYNEQFFGPGTRLTVL.

The table lists this clonotype with a few counts. The rearrangement links TRBV6-1 to TRBJ2-5; D is possibly TRBD2 (8 bases). Germline CDR1 reads MNHNS; CDR2 reads SASEGT. This CDR3 comprises 13 residues. Trimming pared 11 bases from V and 4 bases from J, leaving 17 bases between. The CDR3 region has the DNA TGTGCCTCCCGGGAGGGGGCGAGAGAGACCCAGTACTTC. This encodes CASREGARETQYF.

The chain joins TRBV10-3 to TRBJ2-7; D is tentatively TRBD1 or TRBD2 (5 bases each). Germline V gives CDR1 ENHRY, CDR2 SYGVKD. This CDR3 contains 14 residues. Trimming cost V 4 bases and J 6 bases, with 16 bases left between them. This chain's CDR3 is CAISVLGRAGEQYF. The DNA for the CDR3 is TGTGCCATCAGTGTTTTGGGACGGGCGGGCGAGCAGTACTTC.

This sequence joins TRBV6-1 and TRBJ1-5; TRBD1 agrees at 7 bases. V lost 6 bases to trimming and J lost 11 bases; unmatched junction nucleotides: 4. The CDR3 is 11 residues long. In germline, CDR1 is MNHNS, CDR2 SASEGT. CDR3 residues: CASRTGHSQHF. The CDR3 nucleotides are TGTGCCAGCAGGACAGGGCACTCCCAGCATTTT.

In its sample, this clonotype was seen many times. This rearrangement joins TRBV5-1 to TRBJ2-3; D could derive from TRBD1 or TRBD2 (5 bases each). V was clipped by 4 bases and J by 1 base, with 7 bases between them. CDR1 is SGHRS, CDR2 YFSETQ, per germline. This CDR3 has 13 amino acids. The DNA for the CDR3 is TGCGCCAGCAGCCGGGACGGCACAGATACGCAGTATTTT. It translates to CASSRDGTDTQYF.

The chain employs TRBV10-2 and TRBJ2-7, with 7 bases aligning to TRBD1. Looked up from germline, CDR1 is WSHSY and CDR2 is SAAADI. CDR3 size: 13 residues. With 10 bases clipped from V and 3 bases from J, the junction kept 9 bases outside the gene matches. CDR3 region: CATTGTVNYEQYF. In DNA, the CDR3 is TGCGCCACGACCGGGACAGTAAACTACGAGCAGTACTTC.

The rearrangement joins TRBV6-5 to TRBJ2-1; D is possibly TRBD1 (6 bases). Deletions cut 4 bases from V and 6 bases from J, with 13 bases between. CDR1 and CDR2 (germline): MNHEY, SVGAGI. This CDR3 comprises 14 residues. CDR3: CASSWTALANEQFF. The CDR3 bases are TGTGCCAGCAGTTGGACAGCTCTGGCCAATGAGCAGTTCTTC.

The rearrangement uses TRBV12-3 or TRBV12-4 and TRBJ1-1; tentative D call: TRBD1 (5 bases). V lost 3 bases, J lost 3 bases, and 11 bases lay in between. This CDR3 comprises 14 residues. The CDR3 sequence is CASSLRRGDTEAFF. DNA for the CDR3: TGTGCCAGCAGTTTGAGGCGGGGCGACACTGAAGCTTTCTTT.

The gene calls are TRBV20-1 and TRBJ2-5; 7 bases line up with TRBD1. V was clipped by 7 bases and J by 5 bases; unmatched bases: 4. The CDR3 covers 11 residues. In germline, CDR1 is DFQATT, CDR2 SNEGSKA (reference sequence). CDR3 in amino acids: CSGDSLETQYF. DNA for the CDR3: TGCAGTGGGGACAGCTTGGAGACCCAGTACTTC.

The gene calls are TRBV9 and TRBJ2-3; the D is unclear. V lost 2 bases to trimming and J lost 1 base, with 17 bases between them. Germline-derived CDR1 and CDR2 are SGDLS and YYNGEE. The CDR3 runs 17 residues. CDR3 DNA sequence: TGTGCCAGCAGCGTCGGGCTAATAGCTACTGGCACAGATACGCAGTATTTT. Translated: CASSVGLIATGTDTQYF.

This chain connects TRBV12-3 or TRBV12-4 to TRBJ1-2; D is uncertain. CDR3 length equals 12 residues. With 7 bases removed from V and 4 bases from J, the gap between germline ends came to 10 bases. The CDR3 loop is CASTQPLYGYTF. CDR3 sequence (DNA): TGTGCCAGCACACAGCCGCTCTATGGCTACACCTTC.

In this sample, this clonotype turned up a few times. The chain carries TRBV6-1 and TRBJ1-3; no clear D gene. The CDR3 length is 11 residues. Germline CDR1 and CDR2: MNHNS and SASEGT. With 3 bases removed from V and 5 bases from J, the gap between germline ends came to 2 bases. This chain's CDR3 is CASSERNTIYF. The CDR3 DNA reads as TGTGCCAGCAGTGAGCGAAACACCATATATTTT.

The chain joins TRBV12-3 or TRBV12-4 to TRBJ2-5, with 7 nucleotides matching TRBD1. Trimming took 7 bases from V and 5 from J; bases not matched to a gene: 13. The CDR3 length is 15 residues. CDR3 DNA: TGTGCCAGCACCCGAAGAGGCAGGGGGTATGAGACCCAGTACTTC. It is translated as CASTRRGRGYETQYF.

This clonotype was observed a handful of times. The chain employs TRBV20-1 and TRBJ2-3, with D uncertain. The CDR3 is 14 residues long. V was pared by 0 bases and J by 6 bases, with 13 bases between. Germline CDR1 reads DFQATT; CDR2 reads SNEGSKA (reference sequence). CDR3 residues: CSARDVGRPDTQYF. Here the CDR3 DNA reads TGCAGTGCTAGAGATGTCGGGCGACCCGATACGCAGTATTTT.

The gene calls are TRBV29-1 and TRBJ1-4; D is undetermined. The CDR3 sequence is 12 residues long. Deletions cut 7 bases from V and 8 bases from J, with 14 bases between. The germline V gene encodes CDR1 SQVTM and CDR2 ANQGSEA. The CDR3 sequence is CSAAWGNEKLFF. As DNA, the CDR3 is TGCAGCGCGGCCTGGGGAAACGAAAAACTGTTTTTT.

The DNA for the CDR3 is TGCAGTGCTAGAGACTGGGATGGTGGGGACAAAAACATTCAGTACTTC. Its protein is CSARDWDGGDKNIQYF. The V gene is TRBV20-1, the J gene TRBJ2-4; no definite D call. Per germline, CDR1 DFQATT and CDR2 SNEGSKA (reference sequence). V was clipped by 0 bases and J by 3 bases, with 15 bases between them. CDR3 length: 16 amino acids.

This clonotype showed up just a few times. The chain is built from TRBV5-1 and TRBJ2-1; TRBD1 or TRBD2 may be the D gene (5 bases each). Trimming pared 4 bases from V and 4 bases from J, leaving 15 bases between. CDR1 is SGHRS and CDR2 is YFSETQ in the germline V gene. The CDR3 has 15 amino acids. The CDR3 is CASSPGTPGYNEQFF. The CDR3 DNA sequence: TGCGCCAGCAGCCCCGGGACGCCAGGGTACAATGAGCAGTTCTTC.

In its sample, this clonotype was seen a few times. The gene calls are TRBV13 and TRBJ2-1; D is unclear. Trimming shortened V by 4 bases and J by 1 base, and 14 bases separated the two germline ends. CDR1 is PRHDT and CDR2 is FYEKMQ in the germline V gene (reference sequence). The CDR3 length is 16 residues. The CDR3 loop is CASSSPKLGSYNEQFF. The CDR3 DNA reads as TGTGCCAGCAGCTCCCCGAAGTTAGGATCCTACAATGAGCAGTTCTTC. The variable domain in full, completed from reference TRBV13 and TRBJ2-1, reads AAGVIQSPRHLIKEKRETATLKCYPIPRHDTVYWYQQGPGQDPQFLISFYEKMQSDKGSIPDRFSAQQFSDYHSELNMSSLELGDSALYFCASSSPKLGSYNEQFFGPGTRLTVL.